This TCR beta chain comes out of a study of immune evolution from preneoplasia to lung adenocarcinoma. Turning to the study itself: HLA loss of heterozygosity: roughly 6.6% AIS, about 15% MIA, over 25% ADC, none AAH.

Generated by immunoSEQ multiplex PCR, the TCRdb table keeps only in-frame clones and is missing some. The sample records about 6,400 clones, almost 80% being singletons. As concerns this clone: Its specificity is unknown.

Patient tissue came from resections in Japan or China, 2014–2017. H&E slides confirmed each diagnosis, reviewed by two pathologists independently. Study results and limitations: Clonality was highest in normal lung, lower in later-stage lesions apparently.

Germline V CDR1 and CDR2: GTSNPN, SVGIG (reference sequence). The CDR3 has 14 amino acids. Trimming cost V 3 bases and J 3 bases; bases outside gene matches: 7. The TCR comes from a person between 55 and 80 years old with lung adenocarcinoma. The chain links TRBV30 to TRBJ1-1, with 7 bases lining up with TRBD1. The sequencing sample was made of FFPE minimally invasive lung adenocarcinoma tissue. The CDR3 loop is CAWRGDSGYTEAFF. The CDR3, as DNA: TGTGCCTGGAGAGGGGACAGCGGTTACACTGAAGCTTTCTTT. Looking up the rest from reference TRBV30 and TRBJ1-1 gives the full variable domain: SQTIHQWPATLVQPVGSPLSLECTVEGTSNPNLYWYRQAAGRGLQLLFYSVGIGQISSEVPQNLSASRPQDRQFILSSKKLLLSDSGFYLCAWRGDSGYTEAFFGQGTRLTVV.